The clone carrying this T cell receptor (beta chain) was detected only a few times. Its specificity is unknown. This record belongs to a study of cytomegalovirus exposure and HLA in healthy donors. General study points: The authors later found most CMV-associated TCR beta chains appeared HLA-restricted.

The PCR contained 60 Vbeta and 13 Jbeta primers. Profiled with immunoSEQ multiplex PCR; TCRdb holds only in-frame clones, not every one. The table includes approximately 120,000 clones, around 70% detected once. The CDR3 length is 15 residues. The J segment lost 2 bases and the V segment lost 4 bases, leaving 7 bases of the junction unmatched. Germline CDR1 reads MNHEY; CDR2 reads SVGAGI. Sequenced sample: PBMCs. The receptor comes from a woman aged 70-85 years in good health and CMV-seropositive. This chain uses TRBV6-5 with TRBJ1-2; 7 nucleotides match TRBD1. CDR3 region: CASSSLDRENYGYTF. In DNA form, the CDR3 reads TGTGCCAGCAGTTCCCTCGACAGGGAAAACTATGGCTACACCTTC.